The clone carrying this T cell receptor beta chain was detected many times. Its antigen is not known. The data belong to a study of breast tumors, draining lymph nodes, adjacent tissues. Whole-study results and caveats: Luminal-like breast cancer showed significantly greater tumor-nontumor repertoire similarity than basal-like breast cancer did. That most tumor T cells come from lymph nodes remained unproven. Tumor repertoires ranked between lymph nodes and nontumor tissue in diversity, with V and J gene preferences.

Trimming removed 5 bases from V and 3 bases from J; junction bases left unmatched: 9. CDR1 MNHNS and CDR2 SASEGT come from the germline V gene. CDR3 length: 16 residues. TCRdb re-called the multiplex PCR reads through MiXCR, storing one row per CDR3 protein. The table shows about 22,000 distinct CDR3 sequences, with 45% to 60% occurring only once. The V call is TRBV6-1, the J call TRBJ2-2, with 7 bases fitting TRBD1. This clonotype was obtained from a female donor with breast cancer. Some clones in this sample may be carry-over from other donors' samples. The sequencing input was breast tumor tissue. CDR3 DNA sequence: TGTGCCAGCAGTCGCTCCGGGACAGCCGACACCGGGGAGCTGTTTTTT. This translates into CASSRSGTADTGELFF.